Included here is one T cell receptor beta chain sequence, with context. The CDR3 consists of 18 residues. The germline V gene encodes CDR1 LNHDA and CDR2 SQIVND (reference sequence). V was cut by 9 bases and J by 4 bases, with 30 bases left in between. This specimen belongs to a study of blood T cell repertoires in COVID-19. Sequencing was performed with immunoSEQ multiplex PCR; in TCRdb, only in-frame clones are kept and a portion is missing. The sample lists roughly 220,000 clones; more than 75% were seen once. Sequenced material: peripheral blood. The source of this sequence is a man aged 45-60 years who had recovered from COVID-19. This rearrangement joins TRBV19 to TRBJ1-2, with D perhaps matching TRBD1 (5 bases). This chain's CDR3 is CASTHMGGKGYHAYGYTF. Written as DNA, the CDR3 is TGTGCCAGCACCCACATGGGGGGAAAGGGCTATCATGCCTATGGCTACACCTTC.